This record covers a single TCR beta chain. The antigen is undetermined. The data were taken from a study of T cell clones after liver transplantation. Study-wide results and limits: Conclusions were preliminary, with small, heterogeneous patient groups. Graft donor-reactive T cells possibly entered the graft instead of undergoing deletion.

CDR1 is SEHNR, CDR2 FQNEAQ, per germline (reference sequence). The length of the CDR3 is 14 residues. Trimming took 3 bases from V and 3 from J; bases not matched to a gene: 1. Clones were read by immunoSEQ multiplex PCR, and TCRdb kept only the in-frame ones, dropping some. The sample lists more than 95,000 clones, 90% occurring once. J is TRBJ2-5 and V is TRBV7-9; TRBD2 matches 10 bases. The TCR was taken from a human patient who received a liver transplant. Among the T cells, some may be from the graft donor. Specimen: CD4+ T cells from blood, collected 12 months after liver transplant. The CDR3: CASSLLAGEETQYF. In nucleotides, the CDR3 is TGTGCCAGCAGCTTGCTAGCGGGAGAAGAGACCCAGTACTTC.